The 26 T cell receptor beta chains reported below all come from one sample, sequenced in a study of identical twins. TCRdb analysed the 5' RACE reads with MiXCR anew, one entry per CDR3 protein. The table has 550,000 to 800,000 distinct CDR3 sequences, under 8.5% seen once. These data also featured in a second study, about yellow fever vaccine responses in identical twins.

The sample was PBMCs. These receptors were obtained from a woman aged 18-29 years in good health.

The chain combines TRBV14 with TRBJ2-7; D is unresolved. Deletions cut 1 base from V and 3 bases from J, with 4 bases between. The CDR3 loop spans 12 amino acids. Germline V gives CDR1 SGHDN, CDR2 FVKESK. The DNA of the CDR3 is TGTGCCAGCAGCCAAGTCCGCTACGAGCAGTACTTC. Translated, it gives CASSQVRYEQYF.

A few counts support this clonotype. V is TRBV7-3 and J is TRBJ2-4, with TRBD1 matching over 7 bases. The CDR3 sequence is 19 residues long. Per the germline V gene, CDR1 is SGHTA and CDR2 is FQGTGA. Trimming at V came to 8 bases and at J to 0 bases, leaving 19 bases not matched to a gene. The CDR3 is CASVPPGTVDAIAKNIQYF. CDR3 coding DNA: TGTGCCAGCGTTCCACCAGGGACAGTTGACGCTATAGCCAAAAACATTCAGTACTTC.

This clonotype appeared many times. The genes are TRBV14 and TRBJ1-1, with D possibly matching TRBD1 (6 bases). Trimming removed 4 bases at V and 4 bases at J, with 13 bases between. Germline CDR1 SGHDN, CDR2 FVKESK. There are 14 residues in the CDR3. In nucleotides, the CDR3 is TGTGCCAGCAGCCCGAGGGGGAGTGGCACTGAAGCTTTCTTT. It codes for CASSPRGSGTEAFF.

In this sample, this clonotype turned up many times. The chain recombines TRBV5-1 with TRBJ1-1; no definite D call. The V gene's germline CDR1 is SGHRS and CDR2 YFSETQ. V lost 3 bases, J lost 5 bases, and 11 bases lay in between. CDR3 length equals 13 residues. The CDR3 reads CASSSVGGTEAFF. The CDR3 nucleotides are TGCGCCAGCAGCTCGGTAGGAGGGACTGAAGCTTTCTTT.

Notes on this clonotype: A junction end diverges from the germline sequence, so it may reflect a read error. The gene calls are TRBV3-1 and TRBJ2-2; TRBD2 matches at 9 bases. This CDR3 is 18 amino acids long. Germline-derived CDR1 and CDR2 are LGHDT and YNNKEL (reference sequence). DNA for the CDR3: TGTGCCAGCACCCAAGTTTTCCGACTAGCGGTGAACACCGGGGAGCTGTTTTTT. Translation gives CASTQVFRLAVNTGELFF.

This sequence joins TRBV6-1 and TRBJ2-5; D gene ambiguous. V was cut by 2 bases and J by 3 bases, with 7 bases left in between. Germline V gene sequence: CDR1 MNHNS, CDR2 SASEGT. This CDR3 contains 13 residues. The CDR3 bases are TGTGCCAGCAGTGAAATAGGAAAAGAGACCCAGTACTTC. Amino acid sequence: CASSEIGKETQYF.

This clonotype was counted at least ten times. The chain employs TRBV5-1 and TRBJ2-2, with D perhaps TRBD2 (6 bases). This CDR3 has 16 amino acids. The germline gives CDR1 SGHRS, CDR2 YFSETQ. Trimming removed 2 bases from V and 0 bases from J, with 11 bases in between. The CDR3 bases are TGCGCCAGCAGCTTTCGGGGGAGAGCGAACACCGGGGAGCTGTTTTTT. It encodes CASSFRGRANTGELFF.

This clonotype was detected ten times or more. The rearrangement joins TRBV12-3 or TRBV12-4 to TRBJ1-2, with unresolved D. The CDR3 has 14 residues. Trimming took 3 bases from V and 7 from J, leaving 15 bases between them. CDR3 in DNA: TGTGCCAGCAGTTTTAGGCCAGTACTGTTTGGCTACACCTTC. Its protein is CASSFRPVLFGYTF.

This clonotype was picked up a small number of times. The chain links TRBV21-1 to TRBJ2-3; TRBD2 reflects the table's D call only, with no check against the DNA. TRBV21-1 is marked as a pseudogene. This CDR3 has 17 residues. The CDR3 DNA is TGTGCCAGCAGCAAAGCGGCGCGGGGGGCAACCACAGATACGCAGTATTTT. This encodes CASSKAARGATTDTQYF.

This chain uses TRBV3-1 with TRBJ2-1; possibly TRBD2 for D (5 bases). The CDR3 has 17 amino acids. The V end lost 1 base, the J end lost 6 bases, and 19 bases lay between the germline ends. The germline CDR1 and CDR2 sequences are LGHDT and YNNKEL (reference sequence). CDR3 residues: CASSQGGKRILPNEQFF. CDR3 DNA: TGTGCCAGCAGCCAAGGGGGTAAGCGGATCCTACCCAATGAGCAGTTCTTC.

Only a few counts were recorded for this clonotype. CDR3 nucleotide sequence: TGTGCCAGCAGTGACCTCAATCAGCCCCAGCATTTT. The encoded protein is CASSDLNQPQHF. The rearrangement joins TRBV28 to TRBJ1-5, with no clear D. The CDR3 consists of 12 residues. The V end was cut by 5 bases, the J end by 3 bases, with 5 bases between. Germline V gives CDR1 MDHEN, CDR2 SYDVKM.

CDR3 bases: TGTGCCAGCAGCTTAGGGGGGGCTCTGAGAAACGAGCAGTACGTC. It specifies CASSLGGALRNEQYV. The chain links TRBV11-2 to TRBJ2-7, with D perhaps assigned TRBD1 or TRBD2 (6 bases each). V shed 1 base and J shed 5 bases, with 15 bases lying between them. Looked up from germline, CDR1 is SGHAT and CDR2 is FQNNGV. This CDR3 has 15 amino acids.

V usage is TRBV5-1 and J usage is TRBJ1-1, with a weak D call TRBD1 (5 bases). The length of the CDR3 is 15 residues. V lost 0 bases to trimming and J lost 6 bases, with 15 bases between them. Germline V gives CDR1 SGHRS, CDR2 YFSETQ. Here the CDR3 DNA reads TGCGCCAGCAGCTTGGGAACGGGAGGGGCAGCTGAAGCTTTCTTT. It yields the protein CASSLGTGGAAEAFF. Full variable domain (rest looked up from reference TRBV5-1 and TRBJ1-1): KAGVTQTPRYLIKTRGQQVTLSCSPISGHRSVSWYQQTPGQGLQFLFEYFSETQRNKGNFPGRFSGRQFSNSRSEMNVSTLELGDSALYLCASSLGTGGAAEAFFGQGTRLTVV.

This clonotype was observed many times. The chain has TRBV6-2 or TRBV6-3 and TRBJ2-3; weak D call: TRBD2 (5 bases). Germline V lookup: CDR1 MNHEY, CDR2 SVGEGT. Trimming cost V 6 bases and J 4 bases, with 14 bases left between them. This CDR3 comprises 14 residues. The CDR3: CASSIGLEADTQYF. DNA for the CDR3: TGTGCCAGCAGCATCGGACTGGAGGCAGATACGCAGTATTTT.

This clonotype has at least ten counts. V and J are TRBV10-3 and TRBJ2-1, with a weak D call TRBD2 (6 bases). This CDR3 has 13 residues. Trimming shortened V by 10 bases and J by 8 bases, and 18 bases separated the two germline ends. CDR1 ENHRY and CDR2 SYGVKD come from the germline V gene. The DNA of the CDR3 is TGTGCCACAGCAACGGGGGTGGTGGATGAGCAGTTCTTC. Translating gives CATATGVVDEQFF.

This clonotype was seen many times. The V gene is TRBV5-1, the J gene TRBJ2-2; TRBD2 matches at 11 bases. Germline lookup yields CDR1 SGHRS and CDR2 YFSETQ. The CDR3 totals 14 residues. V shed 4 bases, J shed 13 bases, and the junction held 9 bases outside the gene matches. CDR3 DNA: TGCGCCAGCAGCCCAGGGACTAGCGGTCTCTCGCTGTTTTTT. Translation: CASSPGTSGLSLFF.

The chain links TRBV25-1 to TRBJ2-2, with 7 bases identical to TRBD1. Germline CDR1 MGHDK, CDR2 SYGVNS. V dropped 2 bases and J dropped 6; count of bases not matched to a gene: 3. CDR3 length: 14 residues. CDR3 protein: CASSEEGAPGELFF. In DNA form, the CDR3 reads TGTGCCAGCAGTGAAGAGGGGGCGCCCGGGGAGCTGTTTTTT.

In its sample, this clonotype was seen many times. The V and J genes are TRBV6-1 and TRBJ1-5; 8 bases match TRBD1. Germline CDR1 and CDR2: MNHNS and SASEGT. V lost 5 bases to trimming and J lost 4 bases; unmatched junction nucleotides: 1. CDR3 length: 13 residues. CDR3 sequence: CASSQGANQPQHF. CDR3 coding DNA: TGTGCCAGCAGTCAGGGGGCAAATCAGCCCCAGCATTTT.

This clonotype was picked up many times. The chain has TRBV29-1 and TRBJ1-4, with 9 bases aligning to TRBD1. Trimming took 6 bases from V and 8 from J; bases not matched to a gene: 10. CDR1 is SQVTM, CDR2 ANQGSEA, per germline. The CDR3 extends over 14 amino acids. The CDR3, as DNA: TGCAGCGTCTCCGGGACAGGGTTAGGAGAAAAACTGTTTTTT. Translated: CSVSGTGLGEKLFF.

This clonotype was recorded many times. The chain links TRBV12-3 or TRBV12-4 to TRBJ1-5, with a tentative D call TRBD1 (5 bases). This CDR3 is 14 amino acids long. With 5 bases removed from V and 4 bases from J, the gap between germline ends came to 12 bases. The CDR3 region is CASSPDRKNQPQHF. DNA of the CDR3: TGTGCCAGCAGTCCAGACAGAAAAAATCAGCCCCAGCATTTT.

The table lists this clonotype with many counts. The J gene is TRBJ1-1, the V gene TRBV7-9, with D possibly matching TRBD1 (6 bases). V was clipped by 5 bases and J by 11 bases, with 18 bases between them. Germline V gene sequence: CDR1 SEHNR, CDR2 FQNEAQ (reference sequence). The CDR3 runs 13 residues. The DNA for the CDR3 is TGTGCCAGCAGCCCCCAACAATCCAGGGGCGCTTTCTTT. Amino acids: CASSPQQSRGAFF.

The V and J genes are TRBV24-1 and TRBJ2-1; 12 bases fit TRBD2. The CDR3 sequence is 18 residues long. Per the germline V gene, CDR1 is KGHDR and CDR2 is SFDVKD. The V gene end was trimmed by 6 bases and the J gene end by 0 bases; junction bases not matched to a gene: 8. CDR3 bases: TGTGCCACCAGTTTACCCCCGGGACTAGCGGGCTCCTACAATGAGCAGTTCTTC. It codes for CATSLPPGLAGSYNEQFF.

The CDR3 coding sequence is TGCGCCAGCAGCTTGCCATTAGCGGGGACCGCAGATACGCAGTATTTT. Protein: CASSLPLAGTADTQYF. V gene TRBV5-1 combines with J gene TRBJ2-3, with 8 bases matching TRBD2. Germline V CDR1 and CDR2: SGHRS, YFSETQ. The CDR3 totals 16 residues. The V segment lost 1 base and the J segment 4 bases; nucleotides outside the gene matches: 8.

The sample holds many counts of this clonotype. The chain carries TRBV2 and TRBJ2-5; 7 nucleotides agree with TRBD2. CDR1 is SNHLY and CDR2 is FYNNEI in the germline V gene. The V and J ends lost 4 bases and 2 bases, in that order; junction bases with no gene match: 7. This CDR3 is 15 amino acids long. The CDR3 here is CASSGQAGVQETQYF. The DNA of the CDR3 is TGTGCCAGCAGTGGCCAGGCGGGGGTTCAAGAGACCCAGTACTTC.

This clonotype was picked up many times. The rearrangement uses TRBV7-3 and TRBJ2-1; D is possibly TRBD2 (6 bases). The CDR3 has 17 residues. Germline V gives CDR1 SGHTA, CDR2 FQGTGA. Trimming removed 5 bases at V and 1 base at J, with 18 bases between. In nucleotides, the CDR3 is TGTGCCAGCAGCCCCCAACTAGGAGGGAATTCCTACAATGAGCAGTTCTTC. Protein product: CASSPQLGGNSYNEQFF.

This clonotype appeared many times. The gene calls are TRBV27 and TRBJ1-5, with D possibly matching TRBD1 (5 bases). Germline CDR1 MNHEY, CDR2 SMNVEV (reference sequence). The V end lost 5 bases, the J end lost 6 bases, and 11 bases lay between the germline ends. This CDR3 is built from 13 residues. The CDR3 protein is CASSGTGLQPQHF. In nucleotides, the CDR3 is TGTGCCAGCAGTGGGACGGGCCTTCAGCCCCAGCATTTT.